The 6 T cell receptor beta chains listed next were all sequenced from one sample in a study of blood T cells in healthy people across ages. Together with a sample-barcoded 5' primer, a J-beta primer mix was included in a second PCR lasting about 6 to 11 cycles. TCRdb recomputed calls from the 5' RACE reads with MiXCR, one row per CDR3 protein. The profile shows under 2 million distinct CDR3 sequences, 30% to 40% of them singletons. Sequencing was carried out using blood. Source of these receptors: a woman aged 25 to 39 in good health.

This clonotype appeared once. It may be a read error: a sequence one base away is much more abundant. The V gene is TRBV9, the J gene TRBJ1-1, with D unresolved. In germline, CDR1 is SGDLS, CDR2 YYNGEE. This CDR3 spans 13 amino acids. Trimming shortened V by 3 bases and J by 0 bases, and 6 bases separated the two germline ends. CDR3 bases: TGTGCCAGCAGCGGCGACGTGAACACTGAAGCTTTCTTT. It yields the protein CASSGDVNTEAFF. The full variable domain, its missing parts supplied by reference TRBV9 and TRBJ1-1, is DSGVTQTPKHLITATGQRVTLRCSPRSGDLSVYWYQQSLDQGLQFLIQYYNGEERAKGNILERFSAQQFPDLHSELNLSSLELGDSALYFCASSGDVNTEAFFGQGTRLTVV.

This clonotype has a handful of counts. The J gene is TRBJ2-7, the V gene TRBV11-2, with 10 nucleotides matching TRBD1. This CDR3 contains 19 residues. The V gene's germline CDR1 is SGHAT and CDR2 FQNNGV. The junction had 15 bases not matched to a gene; V was cut back by 2 bases and J by 2 bases. CDR3: CASSLRPYGTGAPTYEQYF. CDR3 sequence (DNA): TGTGCCAGCAGCTTAAGACCCTATGGGACAGGGGCCCCAACCTACGAGCAGTACTTC.

The chain employs TRBV7-3 and TRBJ2-1; the match to TRBD2 covers 7 bases. This CDR3 region has 16 residues. J lost 1 base, V lost 2 bases, and 5 bases had no gene match. In germline, CDR1 is SGHTA, CDR2 FQGTGA. CDR3 loop: CASSLWGGGSYNEQFF. Here the CDR3 DNA reads TGTGCCAGCAGCTTATGGGGGGGGGGATCCTACAATGAGCAGTTCTTC.

To note about this clonotype: A read error may explain this, as a much larger clone is one base away. The rearrangement uses TRBV10-3 and TRBJ2-7; 9 positions match TRBD2. Losses at the gene ends were 10 bases for V and 4 bases for J; bases not matched to a gene: 8. CDR3 length equals 13 residues. Germline V CDR1 and CDR2: ENHRY, SYGVKD. In DNA, the CDR3 is TGTGCCACCAGAGTAGCGGGGGAGTACGAGCAGTACTTC. Amino acids: CATRVAGEYEQYF.

A word on this clonotype: No conserved phenylalanine or tryptophan ends this CDR3, so it is likely a read error. The chain is built from TRBV12-3 or TRBV12-4 and TRBJ1-5; 8 bases are a match to TRBD1. This CDR3 contains 14 residues. V shed 3 bases, J shed 6 bases, and the junction held 4 bases outside the gene matches. The CDR3 spells CASSFRQGFQPQHL. CDR3 sequence (DNA): TGTGCCAGCAGTTTCCGACAGGGGTTTCAGCCCCAGCATTTG.

The V gene is TRBV10-3, the J gene TRBJ2-1, with a possible D match to TRBD2 (6 bases). Germline assignment: CDR1 ENHRY and CDR2 SYGVKD. Between the trimmed V and J ends, which lost 10 bases and 9 bases, there was a span of 19 bases. The CDR3 contains 13 residues. The CDR3 DNA reads TGTGCCAGCAGCAGCCGGGGACTCGGTGAGCAGTTCTTC. Translating it yields CASSSRGLGEQFF.